Each of the 28 T cell receptor beta chains below was sequenced from the same sample in a study of cytomegalovirus exposure and HLA in healthy donors. Repertoires were generated with immunoSEQ multiplex PCR, while TCRdb's copy carries only in-frame clones and drops some. The sample has over 130,000 clones, about 87% seen once. The sequenced sample consisted of PBMCs. The receptors stem from a man younger than 35 in good health and CMV-seropositive.

The rearrangement joins TRBV4-1 to TRBJ2-1, with 12 bases aligning to TRBD1. Germline assignment: CDR1 MGHRA and CDR2 YSYEKL. The CDR3 is made up of 14 amino acids. After removal of 4 bases from V and 8 bases from J, the junction contained 3 bases not matched to a gene. CDR3 region: CASSPGQGAYEQFF. CDR3 nucleotide sequence: TGCGCCAGCAGCCCGGGACAGGGGGCCTATGAGCAGTTCTTC.

J is TRBJ2-7 and V is TRBV9, with TRBD1 identical over 10 bases. The J segment lost 3 bases and the V segment lost 4 bases, leaving 7 bases of the junction unmatched. The germline V gene encodes CDR1 SGDLS and CDR2 YYNGEE. This CDR3 has 15 residues. CDR3 DNA: TGTGCCAGCAGCCGATCGGGACAGGGGTTCTACGAGCAGTACTTC. Translated, it gives CASSRSGQGFYEQYF.

This chain connects TRBV5-4 to TRBJ1-1; no clear D. V lost 1 base to trimming and J lost 9 bases, with 19 bases between them. This CDR3 spans 15 amino acids. Germline CDR1 SGHNT, CDR2 YYREEE (reference sequence). CDR3 loop: CASSLSRGFETKAFF. The CDR3 bases are TGTGCCAGCAGCTTGTCACGGGGTTTTGAGACGAAAGCTTTCTTT.

With regard to this clone: Its ends do not fully match the called genes, so a read error is possible. This chain connects TRBV7-7 to TRBJ2-7, with 12 bases identical to TRBD2. CDR1 is SSHAT and CDR2 is FNYEAQ in the germline V gene (reference sequence). This CDR3 has 15 amino acids. CDR3 nucleotide sequence: TGTGCTAGCAGCACCCTAGCGGGAGGGCCCGACGAGCAGTACTTC. Translating gives CASSTLAGGPDEQYF.

This rearrangement joins TRBV11-3 to TRBJ2-7, with 7 bases fitting TRBD1. The V segment lost 4 bases and the J segment 4 bases; nucleotides outside the gene matches: 13. Germline V lookup: CDR1 SGHNT, CDR2 YENEEA. This CDR3 comprises 16 residues. CDR3 in DNA: TGTGCCAGCAGCTCGGGACAGTCTCAGGACGGTTACGAGCAGTACTTC. Protein product: CASSSGQSQDGYEQYF.

The chain uses TRBV5-6 and TRBJ1-6, with D unresolved. V lost 4 bases, J lost 0 bases, and 11 bases lay in between. The CDR3 sequence is 16 residues long. Germline CDR1 reads SGHDT; CDR2 reads YYEEEE. CDR3 amino acids: CASSNYVSSYNSPLHF. For the CDR3, the DNA is TGTGCCAGCAGCAATTACGTGAGCTCCTATAATTCACCCCTCCACTTT.

The V and J genes are TRBV7-2 and TRBJ2-2; 12 bases map to TRBD2. The CDR3 contains 16 residues. V trimming: 0 bases; J trimming: 6 bases; junction bases outside the gene matches: 2. CDR1 SGHTA and CDR2 FQGNSA come from the germline V gene. This CDR3 is CASSLAPSGRAGELFF. Here the CDR3 DNA reads TGTGCCAGCAGCTTAGCGCCTAGCGGGAGGGCCGGGGAGCTGTTTTTT.

J is TRBJ1-1 and V is TRBV5-1; no definite D call. There are 12 residues in the CDR3. The germline V gene encodes CDR1 SGHRS and CDR2 YFSETQ. V lost 0 bases and J 11 bases, leaving 11 bases between the germline ends. The CDR3 region has the DNA TGCGCCAGCAGCTTGGGGAAGGGAGACGCTTTCTTT. Its protein is CASSLGKGDAFF.

This clone was found once. V is TRBV6-5 and J is TRBJ2-1; 8 bases map to TRBD2. With V trimmed by 6 bases and J by 4 bases, 5 bases remained unmatched. Germline V lookup: CDR1 MNHEY, CDR2 SVGAGI. The CDR3 extends over 14 amino acids. The CDR3 here is CASRSSSGYNEQFF. CDR3 nucleotide sequence: TGTGCCAGCAGGAGCTCTAGCGGGTACAATGAGCAGTTCTTC.

This chain links TRBV11-3 with TRBJ1-6; 9 nucleotides line up with TRBD1. CDR1 SGHNT and CDR2 YENEEA come from the germline V gene. The CDR3 runs to 14 residues. Germline trimming cut 5 bases from V and 5 bases from J; bases unmatched to any gene: 1. CDR3 protein: CASSRQGDNSPLHF. In nucleotides, the CDR3 is TGTGCCAGCAGCCGACAGGGGGATAATTCACCCCTCCACTTT.

A single count supports this clone. The chain links TRBV5-6 to TRBJ1-5; possible D gene TRBD1, 6 bases. The V and J ends lost 5 bases and 7 bases respectively, with 16 bases between them. The V gene's germline CDR1 is SGHDT and CDR2 YYEEEE. The CDR3 has 14 residues. The CDR3 protein is CASSHQGSGQPQHF. CDR3 in DNA: TGTGCCAGCAGTCATCAGGGGTCAGGGCAGCCCCAGCATTTT.

V usage is TRBV11-2 and J usage is TRBJ2-7; weak D call: TRBD2 (5 bases). Germline V gives CDR1 SGHAT, CDR2 FQNNGV. Trimming stripped 5 bases from V and 4 bases from J, with 12 bases between. CDR3 size: 13 residues. The CDR3 region is CASSPRRDYEQYF. CDR3 in DNA: TGTGCCAGCAGCCCACGACGGGATTACGAGCAGTACTTC.

The chain has TRBV18 and TRBJ1-1, with D unresolved. V lost 3 bases and J lost 3, with 8 bases in between. The germline V gene encodes CDR1 KGHSH and CDR2 LQKENI. The CDR3 has 13 residues. In DNA form, the CDR3 reads TGTGCCAGCTCACCTGTACTTTACACTGAAGCTTTCTTT. Its translation is CASSPVLYTEAFF. Based on the CDR3 plus reference TRBV18 and TRBJ1-1, the full variable domain is NAGVMQNPRHLVRRRGQEARLRCSPMKGHSHVYWYRQLPEEGLKFMVYLQKENIIDESGMPKERFSAEFPKEGPSILRIQQVVRGDSAAYFCASSPVLYTEAFFGQGTRLTVV.

The rearrangement uses TRBV5-8 and TRBJ1-2; D not resolved. The CDR3 loop spans 15 amino acids. V was cut by 4 bases and J by 0 bases, with 13 bases left in between. In germline, CDR1 is SGHTS, CDR2 YDEGEE. CDR3 region: CASSRLQQSNYGYTF. The CDR3 DNA follows: TGTGCCAGCAGCCGACTTCAACAATCTAACTATGGCTACACCTTC.

The chain links TRBV5-1 to TRBJ2-5, with a tentative D call TRBD2 (5 bases). In germline, CDR1 is SGHRS, CDR2 YFSETQ. This CDR3 has 15 amino acids. Deletions cut 3 bases from V and 0 bases from J, with 12 bases between. Here the CDR3 reads CASSSLDSYQETQYF. The CDR3 DNA reads TGCGCCAGCAGCTCACTAGACTCGTACCAAGAGACCCAGTACTTC.

This clone has just one count. J is TRBJ2-3 and V is TRBV6-5; 8 positions match TRBD1. The length of the CDR3 is 16 residues. Trimming cost V 4 bases and J 1 base; bases outside gene matches: 7. The germline V gene encodes CDR1 MNHEY and CDR2 SVGAGI. CDR3 nucleotides: TGTGCCAGCAGTTCCGAGGAGGACAGGGGCACAGATACGCAGTATTTT. Its translation is CASSSEEDRGTDTQYF.

This clone turned up a few times. The rearrangement joins TRBV6-6 to TRBJ1-6; D may be TRBD1 (6 bases). Per germline, CDR1 MNHNY and CDR2 SVGAGI (reference sequence). V lost 2 bases to trimming and J lost 2 bases, with 7 bases between them. CDR3 length: 15 amino acids. The CDR3 DNA reads as TGTGCCAGCAGTTACGAGGGGGCCTATAATTCACCCCTCCACTTT. Translated, it gives CASSYEGAYNSPLHF.

CDR3 protein: CASSYSTDRAGGDYTF. The CDR3 nucleotides are TGTGCCAGCAGTTACTCTACCGACAGGGCCGGTGGTGACTACACCTTC. The chain links TRBV6-8 to TRBJ1-2; 7 bases fit TRBD1. This CDR3 region has 16 residues. Germline V gives CDR1 MNHGY, CDR2 SAAAGT. The V gene end was trimmed by 0 bases and the J gene end by 10 bases; junction bases not matched to a gene: 14.

This chain uses TRBV6-6 with TRBJ1-2; D is unresolved. This CDR3 spans 16 amino acids. Germline V gene sequence: CDR1 MNHNY, CDR2 SVGAGI (reference sequence). The germline V and J ends were trimmed by 2 bases and 0 bases, with 13 bases remaining between them. The CDR3 DNA sequence: TGTGCCAGCAGTTACGCCCGGGGAACTTCTAACTATGGCTACACCTTC. As protein: CASSYARGTSNYGYTF.

Comments on this clone: This sample includes further DNA sequences coding for the same CDR3. The rearrangement joins TRBV18 to TRBJ1-2, with 12 bases matching TRBD1. This CDR3 has 15 residues. The germline V gene has CDR1 KGHSH and CDR2 LQKENI. The junction had 1 base not matched to a gene; V was cut back by 2 bases and J by 3 bases. This CDR3 reads CASSPGTGGDYGYTF. The CDR3 DNA follows: TGTGCCAGCTCACCAGGGACAGGGGGCGACTATGGCTACACCTTC.

The chain is built from TRBV29-1 and TRBJ2-7; the D gene is possibly TRBD1 (5 bases). Trimming cost V 4 bases and J 4 bases, with 11 bases left between them. In germline, CDR1 is SQVTM, CDR2 ANQGSEA. The CDR3 runs to 12 residues. CDR3 in DNA: TGCAGCGTTGCGGCAGGGTTGTACGAGCAGTACTTC. As protein: CSVAAGLYEQYF.

With regard to this clone: Other DNA sequences in the same sample also yield this CDR3. The V and J genes are TRBV27 and TRBJ2-3; no definite D call. This CDR3 contains 14 residues. Trimming removed 6 bases from V and 1 base from J, with 11 bases in between. From germline, CDR1 is MNHEY and CDR2 SMNVEV (reference sequence). The CDR3 nucleotides are TGTGCCAGCAGGATGGCGGTTCGCACAGATACGCAGTATTTT. Encoded protein: CASRMAVRTDTQYF.

DNA for the CDR3: TGTGCCATCAGTGAGCTTAATCGGGGAAAACTGTTTTTT. It is translated as CAISELNRGKLFF. The chain has TRBV10-3 and TRBJ1-4; D is unresolved. Germline assignment: CDR1 ENHRY and CDR2 SYGVKD. The CDR3 has 13 residues. Trimming shortened V by 2 bases and J by 10 bases, and 11 bases separated the two germline ends.

This sequence joins TRBV28 and TRBJ2-2; TRBD2 agrees at 9 bases. Germline CDR1 and CDR2: MDHEN and SYDVKM. The J segment lost 3 bases and the V segment lost 1 base, leaving 3 bases of the junction unmatched. The CDR3 loop spans 16 amino acids. CDR3 in amino acids: CASSLFGLAYTGELFF. For the CDR3, the DNA is TGTGCCAGCAGTTTATTCGGACTAGCGTACACCGGGGAGCTGTTTTTT.

This chain links TRBV2 with TRBJ2-5; TRBD1 agrees at 11 bases. Unmatched junction bases numbered 10, after V lost 7 bases and J lost 3 bases. Germline lookup yields CDR1 SNHLY and CDR2 FYNNEI. The CDR3 loop spans 16 amino acids. The CDR3 sequence: CASTAGQGAGKETQYF. DNA of the CDR3: TGTGCCAGCACGGCCGGACAGGGGGCAGGTAAAGAGACCCAGTACTTC.

Only one count was recorded for this clone. The gene calls are TRBV5-4 and TRBJ1-2; 8 positions match TRBD1. CDR3 size: 17 residues. Per the germline V gene, CDR1 is SGHNT and CDR2 is YYREEE (reference sequence). Trimming took 10 bases from V and 2 from J; bases not matched to a gene: 19. CDR3 amino acids: CAGGLRLQGASNYGYTF. DNA of the CDR3: TGTGCCGGCGGTCTTCGGTTGCAGGGGGCTTCCAACTATGGCTACACCTTC.

A few counts support this clone. CDR3 DNA: TGTGCCAGCAGCCTTGGGACAGGGGCTACTCAGCCCCAGCATTTT. Its protein is CASSLGTGATQPQHF. This chain joins TRBV11-2 and TRBJ1-5; 10 nucleotides match TRBD1. The trim removed 5 bases at V and 6 bases at J, leaving 7 bases unmatched. Per germline, CDR1 SGHAT and CDR2 FQNNGV. This CDR3 is built from 15 residues.

This clone has more than one count but fewer than ten. The chain is built from TRBV5-1 and TRBJ1-2; D is uncertain. Trimming took off 0 bases at V and 6 bases at J, with 6 bases between the two ends. The CDR3 consists of 12 residues. CDR1 is SGHRS, CDR2 YFSETQ, per germline. The CDR3 protein is CASSLAADGYTF. DNA of the CDR3: TGCGCCAGCAGCTTGGCAGCGGATGGCTACACCTTC.